The rows below give T cell receptor beta chains drawn from one sample of a study of blood T cell repertoires in COVID-19. Repertoires were generated with immunoSEQ multiplex PCR, while TCRdb's copy carries only in-frame clones and drops some. The data show about 110,000 clones, about 90% seen once. Sequenced sample: peripheral blood. The source is a human donor in a cohort sampled during active COVID-19. Each CDR3 is given with its conserved first and last residue. The D gene is left open where the match is weak. Clone size, where shown, is once, few, many, or a class for clones that have expanded.

D gene	clone size	V gene	J gene	CDR3 protein	CDR3 DNA
-	-	TRBV9	TRBJ1-3	CASSESGSGNTIYF	TGTGCCAGCAGCGAATCAGGCTCTGGAAACACCATATATTTT
-	-	TRBV3-1/TRBV3-2	TRBJ1-5	CASSQHGTRGNQPQHF	TGTGCCAGCAGCCAACACGGTACTAGGGGCAATCAGCCCCAGCATTTT
-	-	TRBV28	TRBJ1-1	CASNYPDRTF	TGTGCCAGCAATTACCCCGACAGGACATTT
TRBD2	once	TRBV2	TRBJ2-1	CASSTSSGTNEQFF	TGTGCCAGCTCAACCTCTAGCGGGACCAATGAGCAGTTCTTC
TRBD2	-	TRBV9	TRBJ2-2	CASSVHSGTNTGELFF	TGTGCCAGCAGCGTACATAGCGGGACGAACACCGGGGAGCTGTTTTTT
-	-	TRBV28	TRBJ2-5	CASRQGGETQYF	TGTGCCAGCAGACAGGGTGGAGAGACCCAGTACTTC
-	-	TRBV11-3	TRBJ2-1	CASSLDLRGEQFF	TGTGCCAGCAGCTTAGATCTGCGGGGCGAGCAGTTCTTC
TRBD2	-	TRBV2	TRBJ2-1	CASSAWSSGVYNEQFF	TGTGCCAGCAGCGCTTGGTCTAGCGGGGTATACAATGAGCAGTTCTTC
-	-	TRBV7-9	TRBJ2-3	CASSLLTDTQYF	TGTGCCAGCAGCTTACTGACAGATACGCAGTATTTT
-	-	TRBV6-5	TRBJ1-2	CASSYGAGGYTF	TGTGCCAGCAGTTACGGGGCTGGGGGCTACACCTTC
-	-	TRBV9	TRBJ2-2	CASSVAVNTGELFF	TGTGCCAGCAGCGTAGCAGTGAACACCGGGGAGCTGTTTTTT
-	-	TRBV9	TRBJ2-2	CASSTTSTGELFF	TGTGCCAGCAGCACAACTAGCACCGGGGAGCTGTTTTTT
TRBD1	-	TRBV18	TRBJ1-4	CASSPPNRGTNEKLFF	TGTGCCAGCTCACCACCGAACAGGGGGACTAATGAAAAACTGTTTTTT
-	-	TRBV4-2	TRBJ2-1	CASSQDGAYNEQFF	TGTGCCAGCAGCCAAGATGGGGCTTACAATGAGCAGTTCTTC
TRBD1	once	TRBV27	TRBJ2-7	CASRYRDRGEQYF	TGTGCCAGCAGGTACCGGGACAGGGGTGAGCAGTACTTC
-	few	TRBV6-6	TRBJ1-3	CASHRTAAGNTIYF	TGTGCCAGCCACAGAACAGCTGCTGGAAACACCATATATTTT
TRBD1	once	TRBV15	TRBJ2-7	CATSRRTGGAAGRYEQYF	TGTGCCACCAGCCGTAGGACAGGGGGCGCGGCGGGTCGGTACGAGCAGTACTTC
-	-	TRBV29-1	TRBJ1-1	CSATRGSTEAFF	TGCAGCGCTACACGGGGGAGCACTGAAGCTTTCTTT
TRBD1	-	TRBV10-3	TRBJ1-2	CAIRETGGQGYTF	TGTGCCATCAGGGAGACAGGGGGGCAGGGCTACACCTTC
-	-	TRBV5-4	TRBJ1-1	CASSLTVQENTEAFF	TGTGCCAGCAGCTTGACAGTTCAGGAGAACACTGAAGCTTTCTTT
TRBD2	-	TRBV11-1	TRBJ2-7	CASSPGTSGYEQYF	TGTGCCAGCAGCCCTGGGACTAGCGGCTACGAGCAGTACTTC
TRBD1	-	TRBV2	TRBJ2-3	CASSEDRGRTDTQYF	TGTGCCAGCAGTGAGGACAGGGGGAGGACAGATACGCAGTATTTT
-	-	TRBV20-1	TRBJ1-5	CSASMWGVSNQPQHF	TGCAGTGCTAGTATGTGGGGGGTCAGCAATCAGCCCCAGCATTTT
TRBD2	-	TRBV11-2	TRBJ2-1	CASSLGGLAGARGEQFF	TGTGCCAGCAGCTTAGGAGGACTAGCGGGAGCCAGGGGTGAGCAGTTCTTC
TRBD1	-	TRBV12-5	TRBJ2-1	CASGLVLRTGIYNEQFF	TGTGCTAGTGGTTTGGTACTCCGGACAGGGATCTACAATGAGCAGTTCTTC
-	-	TRBV9	TRBJ1-2	CASSSRPAAVDGYTF	TGTGCCAGCAGCTCCCGACCAGCGGCAGTAGATGGCTACACCTTC
-	-	TRBV14	TRBJ1-1	CASSQRGHMNTEAFF	TGTGCCAGCAGCCAAAGGGGACATATGAACACTGAAGCTTTCTTT
-	-	TRBV5-1	TRBJ2-5	CASSLELLQETQYF	TGCGCCAGCAGCTTGGAGCTCCTACAAGAGACCCAGTACTTC
-	-	TRBV19	TRBJ2-6	CASNGVSGANVLTF	TGTGCCAGTAACGGGGTTTCTGGGGCCAACGTCCTGACTTTC
-	-	TRBV2	TRBJ2-1	CASSVDTPSYNEQFF	TGTGCCAGCAGTGTTGACACTCCCTCCTACAATGAGCAGTTCTTC
-	-	TRBV9	TRBJ2-2	CASSVSGRSNTGELFF	TGTGCCAGCAGCGTAAGTGGGAGGTCGAACACCGGGGAGCTGTTTTTT
TRBD2	-	TRBV11-2	TRBJ2-5	CASSLRVAGGQETQYF	TGTGCCAGCAGCTTAAGGGTAGCGGGGGGACAAGAGACCCAGTACTTC
-	-	TRBV5-4	TRBJ2-2	CASSRRQKPTGELFF	TGTGCCAGCAGCCGCCGACAGAAACCCACCGGGGAGCTGTTTTTT
TRBD1	once	TRBV19	TRBJ2-3	CASRNRGGPDTQYF	TGTGCCAGTAGAAACAGGGGTGGTCCAGATACGCAGTATTTT
TRBD2	-	TRBV4-3	TRBJ2-2	CASSQDESLSGRAAGELFF	TGCGCCAGCAGCCAAGATGAGTCGCTTAGCGGGAGGGCCGCCGGGGAGCTGTTTTTT
TRBD1	-	TRBV29-1	TRBJ1-2	CSVRDRGNYGYTF	TGCAGCGTTCGGGACAGGGGTAACTATGGCTACACCTTC
-	-	TRBV5-1	TRBJ1-1	CASSAAGPADTEAFF	TGCGCCAGCAGCGCAGCGGGACCTGCGGACACTGAAGCTTTCTTT
TRBD1	-	TRBV10-2	TRBJ2-5	CASRSGQAGGTQYF	TGCGCCAGCAGGTCCGGACAGGCGGGTGGGACCCAGTACTTC
-	-	TRBV9	TRBJ2-2	CASSPAALGSGELFF	TGTGCCAGCAGCCCGGCGGCGCTAGGTTCTGGGGAGCTGTTTTTT
-	once	TRBV5-1	TRBJ2-7	CASTPGLGGPDEQYF	TGCGCCAGCACCCCGGGCCTGGGGGGTCCGGACGAGCAGTACTTC
TRBD1	-	TRBV14	TRBJ1-2	CASSLQGNYGYTF	TGTGCCAGCAGCTTACAGGGGAACTATGGCTACACCTTC
-	-	TRBV6-5	TRBJ1-1	CASSYRGRATEAFF	TGTGCCAGCAGTTACCGTGGGAGGGCCACTGAAGCTTTCTTT
TRBD1	-	TRBV9	TRBJ1-2	CASSVAPGQGGYGYTF	TGTGCCAGCAGCGTAGCTCCGGGACAGGGTGGCTATGGCTACACCTTC
TRBD1	-	TRBV3-1/TRBV3-2	TRBJ2-7	CASSLSRLAGTGRTYEQYF	TGTGCCAGCAGCCTTAGCAGACTCGCCGGGACAGGGCGGACCTACGAGCAGTACTTC